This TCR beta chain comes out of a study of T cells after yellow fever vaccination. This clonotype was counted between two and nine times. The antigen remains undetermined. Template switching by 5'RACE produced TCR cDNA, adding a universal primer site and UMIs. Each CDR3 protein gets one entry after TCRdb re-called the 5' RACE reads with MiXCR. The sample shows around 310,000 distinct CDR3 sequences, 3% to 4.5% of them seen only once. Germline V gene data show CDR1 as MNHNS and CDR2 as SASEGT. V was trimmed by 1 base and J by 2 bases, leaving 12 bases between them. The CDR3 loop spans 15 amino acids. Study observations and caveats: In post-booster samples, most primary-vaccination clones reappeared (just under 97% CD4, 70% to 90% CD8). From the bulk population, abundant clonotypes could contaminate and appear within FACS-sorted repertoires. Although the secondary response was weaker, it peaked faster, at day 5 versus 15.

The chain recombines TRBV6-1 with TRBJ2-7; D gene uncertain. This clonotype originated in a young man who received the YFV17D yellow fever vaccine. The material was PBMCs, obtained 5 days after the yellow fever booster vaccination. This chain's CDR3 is CASSEGRAFPYEQYF. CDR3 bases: TGTGCCAGCAGTGAAGGACGGGCGTTCCCCTACGAGCAGTACTTC.